This T cell receptor beta chain is from a study of shared clonotypes between healthy human individuals. General study points: Non-shared clonotypes had lower generation probabilities than those shared by all four donors.

The trim removed 2 bases at V and 1 base at J, leaving 3 bases unmatched. The CDR3 has 15 amino acids. Germline V gene lookup returns CDR1 LGHNA and CDR2 YSLEER. CD8 cells classed as naive were CD45RO-negative and positively selected for CCR7, excluding terminally differentiated effector memory CD45RA+ cells. Each PCR replicate from the sorted subsets contained 150 to 250 ng DNA, which is 25,000 to 30,000 T cell genomes. Profiled with immunoSEQ multiplex PCR; TCRdb holds only in-frame clones, not every one. The sample contains about 700,000 clones, about 91% of which appear only once. Turning to this clone: Its antigen is still unknown.

The rearrangement links TRBV4-3 to TRBJ1-1; TRBD1 aligns across 8 bases. Sequenced input: naive CD8+ T cells sorted from blood. The TCR comes from a man aged 30 to 39 in good health. The CDR3 coding sequence is TGCGCCAGCAGCCAACGGACAGGGAGGAACACTGAAGCTTTCTTT. Translating it yields CASSQRTGRNTEAFF.